The present T cell receptor (beta chain) was sequenced within a study of blood T cell repertoires in COVID-19. Repertoires were generated with immunoSEQ multiplex PCR, while TCRdb's copy carries only in-frame clones and drops some. The repertoire includes approximately 300,000 clones, under 90% of them detected once, and about 5.2% sits in the top ten. The V segment lost 4 bases and the J segment 4 bases; nucleotides outside the gene matches: 4. Germline V gene data show CDR1 as MDHEN and CDR2 as SYDVKM. The CDR3 consists of 15 residues. The specimen sequenced was PBMCs or T cells enriched from blood (not recorded which). The receptor's source is a man in his sixties who had recovered from COVID-19. This chain connects TRBV28 to TRBJ2-1; 10 nucleotides line up with TRBD2. The CDR3 spells CASSSTSGPYNEQFF. The CDR3 DNA follows: TGTGCCAGCAGTTCGACTAGCGGGCCGTACAATGAGCAGTTCTTC.